Listed below are T cell receptor beta chains from one sample, sequenced in a study of T and B cells in COVID-19 patients. A single record per CDR3 protein comes from TCRdb applying MiXCR to the multiplex PCR reads. The data show around 25,000 distinct CDR3 sequences, 30% to 35% seen once. Sequencing input: blood. These receptors all come from a human donor who had recovered from COVID-19. Each CDR3 is given with its conserved first and last residue. A D gene is named only where the DNA matches it firmly. Clone size is not always given. Where it is, it says once, few, many or a class for expanded clones.

j_call clone_size v_call d_call cdr3_aa cdr3_nt
TRBJ2-1 medium-sized TRBV6-5 TRBD2 CASSYERTSLNEQFF TGTGCCAGCAGTTACGAGAGGACTAGCCTGAATGAGCAGTTCTTC
TRBJ2-4 NA TRBV20-1 NA CSASPGRVDIQYF TGCAGTGCTAGCCCAGGGCGGGTTGACATTCAGTACTTC
TRBJ2-7 NA TRBV7-2 NA CASSLGQFYEQYF TGTGCCAGCAGCTTAGGACAGTTCTACGAGCAGTACTTC
TRBJ2-1 NA TRBV24-1 NA CATSDLRWDEQFF TGTGCCACCAGTGATTTAAGGTGGGATGAGCAGTTCTTC
TRBJ2-5 few TRBV18 NA CASSPLGPPETQYF TGTGCCAGCTCACCGCTAGGTCCCCCGGAGACCCAGTACTTC
TRBJ2-1 NA TRBV20-1 TRBD2 CSAVALAGANEQFF TGCAGTGCTGTCGCACTAGCGGGAGCTAATGAGCAGTTCTTC
TRBJ2-5 few TRBV6-1 NA CASGQGFQETQYF TGTGCCAGCGGGCAGGGATTCCAAGAGACCCAGTACTTC
TRBJ1-1 few TRBV5-4 NA CASKGTLWDTEAFF TGTGCCAGCAAGGGGACTCTTTGGGACACTGAAGCTTTCTTT
TRBJ1-3 NA TRBV7-2 NA CASSPGLSGNTIYF TGTGCCAGCAGCCCAGGGCTCTCTGGAAACACCATATATTTT
TRBJ1-2 NA TRBV7-2 TRBD1 CASSLGTGEAYGYTF TGTGCCAGCAGCTTAGGGACAGGGGAGGCCTATGGCTACACCTTC
TRBJ1-2 medium-sized TRBV29-1 NA CSVEGGGNYGYTF TGCAGCGTTGAAGGTGGCGGTAACTATGGCTACACCTTC
TRBJ1-2 NA TRBV27 NA CASNTDGDYGYTF TGTGCCAGCAACACGGATGGGGACTATGGCTACACCTTC
TRBJ1-1 many TRBV19 NA CASSIATEAFF TGTGCCAGTAGTATAGCGACTGAAGCTTTCTTT
TRBJ1-2 NA TRBV6-6 NA CASSADTPYGYTF TGTGCCAGCAGTGCCGACACCCCCTATGGCTACACCTTC
TRBJ1-2 few TRBV5-5 TRBD1 CASSGDRGQGYGYTF TGTGCCAGCAGCGGGGACAGGGGGCAGGGTTATGGCTACACCTTC
TRBJ1-2 medium-sized TRBV29-1 TRBD1 CSVSAGTVNYGYTF TGCAGCGTGTCGGCCGGGACAGTTAACTATGGCTACACCTTC
TRBJ1-1 NA TRBV9 TRBD1 CASSPTAPGQGEAFF TGTGCCAGCAGCCCGACAGCGCCGGGACAGGGGGAAGCTTTCTTT
TRBJ2-2 many TRBV19 TRBD1 CASKPGTGNTGELFF TGTGCCAGTAAACCCGGGACAGGAAACACCGGGGAGCTGTTTTTT
TRBJ1-5 many TRBV19 NA CASSTEIIGPQHF TGTGCCAGTAGTACAGAAATAATAGGGCCCCAGCATTTT
TRBJ1-6 many TRBV19 NA CASRNTLGNSPLHF TGTGCCAGTCGGAACACCCTAGGCAATTCACCCCTCCACTTT
TRBJ2-7 many TRBV19 NA CASSIRGTTYEQYF TGTGCCAGTAGTATACGAGGCACAACCTACGAGCAGTACTTC
TRBJ2-3 few TRBV5-6 TRBD2 CASSLPAGRPQYF TGTGCCAGCAGCTTGCCAGCGGGGCGGCCGCAGTATTTT
TRBJ1-4 NA TRBV5-5 TRBD1 CASSLAGTGWRNEKLFF TGTGCCAGCAGCTTGGCTGGGACAGGGTGGAGGAATGAAAAACTGTTTTTT
TRBJ2-7 once TRBV20-1 NA CSASATEAPLYEQYF TGCAGTGCTAGCGCGACGGAGGCCCCGTTGTACGAGCAGTACTTC
TRBJ1-5 NA TRBV6-5 NA CASRSVTPYSNQPQHF TGTGCCAGCAGATCCGTCACACCATATAGCAATCAGCCCCAGCATTTT
TRBJ2-7 few TRBV5-5 NA CASSLEPGPSYEQYF TGTGCCAGCAGCTTGGAACCGGGGCCCTCCTACGAGCAGTACTTC
TRBJ1-2 NA TRBV24-1 TRBD1 CATSDTDREYGYTF TGTGCCACCAGTGATACGGACAGGGAATATGGCTACACCTTC
TRBJ1-2 NA TRBV11-1 NA CASRPGLPGYTF TGTGCCAGCAGACCAGGGTTGCCTGGCTACACCTTC
TRBJ2-3 NA TRBV27 TRBD2 CASSLSGGNHMCTCTQYF TGTGCCAGCAGTCTGAGCGGGGGGAATCACATGTGTACTTGTACGCAGTATTTT
TRBJ2-3 NA TRBV20-1 TRBD2 CSARPYSSGSQSSTDTQYF TGCAGTGCTAGACCCTATTCTAGCGGGAGTCAATCTAGCACAGATACGCAGTATTTT
TRBJ1-2 many TRBV19 TRBD1 CASSVDRDLYGYTF TGTGCCAGTAGTGTCGACAGGGATCTCTATGGCTACACCTTC
TRBJ2-3 NA TRBV5-1 TRBD1 CASSLARTGTSTDTQYF TGCGCCAGCAGCTTGGCCAGGACAGGGACTAGCACAGATACGCAGTATTTT
TRBJ2-7 NA TRBV5-5 NA CASSRSTGIYEQYF TGTGCCAGCAGCCGCAGCACAGGGATTTACGAGCAGTACTTC
TRBJ1-1 few TRBV19 NA CASSRRGAGDTEAFF TGTGCCAGTAGTAGGCGCGGGGCGGGGGACACTGAAGCTTTCTTT
TRBJ1-6 NA TRBV19 NA CASSIWRQLNDSPLHF TGTGCCAGTAGTATTTGGCGACAGTTGAATGATTCACCCCTCCACTTT
TRBJ1-3 few TRBV7-9 NA CASSPLGIGNTIYF TGTGCCAGCAGCCCCCTGGGGATCGGAAACACCATATATTTT
TRBJ1-2 large TRBV15 NA CATQYIGLTNYGYTF TGTGCCACCCAATACATCGGACTTACTAACTATGGCTACACCTTC
TRBJ2-2 NA TRBV20-1 NA CSAGGLGSNTGELFF TGCAGTGCTGGCGGACTGGGATCGAACACCGGGGAGCTGTTTTTT
TRBJ2-7 NA TRBV11-3 TRBD2 CASRRLAGPYEQYF TGTGCCAGCCGACGACTAGCGGGCCCCTACGAGCAGTACTTC
TRBJ2-7 NA TRBV7-2 TRBD2 CASSSGTSGYEQYF TGTGCCAGCAGCTCCGGGACTAGCGGCTACGAGCAGTACTTC
TRBJ2-6 few TRBV12-3/TRBV12-4 NA CASSSTGANVLTF TGTGCCAGCAGCTCGACTGGGGCCAACGTCCTGACTTTC
TRBJ2-1 NA TRBV27 NA CASRSAPRGNEQFF TGTGCCAGCAGAAGCGCCCCCCGGGGCAATGAGCAGTTCTTC
TRBJ1-3 NA TRBV4-2 NA CASSPDSGNTIYF TGTGCCAGCAGCCCGGACTCTGGAAACACCATATATTTT
TRBJ1-4 NA TRBV6-5 TRBD1 CASRKDRGMEKLFF TGTGCCAGCAGGAAGGACAGGGGGATGGAAAAACTGTTTTTT
TRBJ2-7 medium-sized TRBV29-1 NA CSVEGSGEQYF TGCAGCGTTGAGGGATCCGGCGAGCAGTACTTC
TRBJ1-6 NA TRBV6-1 NA CASSEGPGAYINSPLHF TGTGCCAGCAGTGAAGGCCCAGGGGCCTACATTAATTCACCCCTCCACTTT
TRBJ1-4 NA TRBV7-6 TRBD1 CASRFHPGQQSATNEKLFF TGTGCCAGCAGGTTCCACCCGGGACAGCAATCTGCAACTAATGAAAAACTGTTTTTT
TRBJ2-7 NA TRBV5-6 NA CASSSGADSSSYEQYF TGTGCCAGCAGCTCGGGAGCGGATTCTAGCTCCTACGAGCAGTACTTC
TRBJ2-2 few TRBV6-2/TRBV6-3 NA CASSYRLNTGELFF TGTGCCAGCAGTTACCGCCTGAACACCGGGGAGCTGTTTTTT
TRBJ2-1 NA TRBV4-3 NA CASSQDTGYNEQFF TGCGCCAGCAGCCAAGATACAGGTTACAATGAGCAGTTCTTC
TRBJ1-1 NA TRBV11-1 NA CASSSPRGNTEAFF TGTGCCAGCAGCTCCCCCCGGGGGAACACTGAAGCTTTCTTT
TRBJ1-3 few TRBV5-6 TRBD1 CASSGRQGSGNTIYF TGTGCCAGCAGCGGACGACAGGGGAGCGGAAACACCATATATTTT
TRBJ2-7 few TRBV19 TRBD2 CASTLGGGRGLGEQYF TGTGCCAGTACTTTGGGAGGCGGCAGGGGACTAGGTGAGCAGTACTTC
TRBJ2-3 NA TRBV5-1 TRBD2 CASSSRGGVSTDTQYF TGCGCCAGCAGCTCCCGGGGGGGGGTAAGCACAGATACGCAGTATTTT